These T cell receptor beta chains were read from a single sample in a study of T cells after yellow fever vaccination. TCRdb reprocessed the 5' RACE reads via MiXCR and lists one record per CDR3 protein. Among about 500,000 distinct CDR3 sequences listed, roughly a sixth were seen once. The source material was PBMCs, sampled 5 days after the first yellow fever vaccination. These receptor sequences come from a man between 18 and 35 years old who received the YFV17D yellow fever vaccine. The CDR3 runs from the conserved cysteine through the conserved F or W. Fields, in order: V gene, clone size, D gene, J gene, CDR3 DNA, CDR3 protein. D genes are given only for firm matches. Clone sizes are given selectively: once, few, many, or a class where the clone is expanded.

V gene: TRBV9; clone size: NA; D gene: NA; J gene: TRBJ1-3; CDR3 DNA: TGTGCCAGCAGCGTAGATGGAGGGAACTCTGGAAACACCATATATTTT; CDR3 protein: CASSVDGGNSGNTIYF
V gene: TRBV18; clone size: few; D gene: TRBD2; J gene: TRBJ2-3; CDR3 DNA: TGTGCCAGCTCACCACCTAGCGGGGGGTCAGATACGCAGTATTTT; CDR3 protein: CASSPPSGGSDTQYF
V gene: TRBV7-6; clone size: NA; D gene: NA; J gene: TRBJ2-2; CDR3 DNA: TGTGCCAGCAGCTTGCGGGTTGGGAGACAACGATCAGACGGGGAGCTGTTTTTT; CDR3 protein: CASSLRVGRQRSDGELFF
V gene: TRBV29-1; clone size: NA; D gene: NA; J gene: TRBJ1-2; CDR3 DNA: TGCAGCGTGGCCGGGCTCGGAGGGGTCGGCTACACCTTC; CDR3 protein: CSVAGLGGVGYTF
V gene: TRBV7-3; clone size: NA; D gene: TRBD1; J gene: TRBJ1-2; CDR3 DNA: TGTGCCAGCAGCTTAACTTCGACAGGGCACTATGGCTACACCTTC; CDR3 protein: CASSLTSTGHYGYTF
V gene: TRBV3-1; clone size: few; D gene: NA; J gene: TRBJ1-2; CDR3 DNA: TGTGCCAGCAGCCAAGGAGTGGGGATTTCTAACTATGGCTACACCTTC; CDR3 protein: CASSQGVGISNYGYTF
V gene: TRBV7-9; clone size: NA; D gene: NA; J gene: TRBJ1-6; CDR3 DNA: TGTGCCAGCAGCATAGGACGTATGTATAATTCACCCCTCCACTTT; CDR3 protein: CASSIGRMYNSPLHF
V gene: TRBV6-4; clone size: NA; D gene: NA; J gene: TRBJ1-1; CDR3 DNA: TGTGCCAGCAGTGACTCAGCAGGGAACACTGAAGCTTTCTTT; CDR3 protein: CASSDSAGNTEAFF
V gene: TRBV9; clone size: few; D gene: TRBD2; J gene: TRBJ2-3; CDR3 DNA: TGTGCCAGCAGCGACGAACTAGCGGGGGGGCCAGATACGCAGTATTTT; CDR3 protein: CASSDELAGGPDTQYF
V gene: TRBV7-9; clone size: NA; D gene: NA; J gene: TRBJ2-1; CDR3 DNA: TGTGCCAGCAGTCAACAAAATCAGGATGAGCAGTTCTTC; CDR3 protein: CASSQQNQDEQFF
V gene: TRBV20-1; clone size: few; D gene: NA; J gene: TRBJ2-1; CDR3 DNA: TGCAGTGCCACCCTTTTGGGGGGACCCTATAGCTCCTACAATGAGCAGTTCTTC; CDR3 protein: CSATLLGGPYSSYNEQFF
V gene: TRBV2; clone size: many; D gene: NA; J gene: TRBJ2-3; CDR3 DNA: TGTGCCAGCAGGAGGACTATGTTTCAAGATACGCAGTATTTT; CDR3 protein: CASRRTMFQDTQYF
V gene: TRBV7-3; clone size: many; D gene: TRBD1; J gene: TRBJ2-5; CDR3 DNA: TGTGCCAGCAGCCCCGGGACAGGGATTCAAGAGACCCAGTACTTC; CDR3 protein: CASSPGTGIQETQYF
V gene: TRBV12-3/TRBV12-4; clone size: few; D gene: NA; J gene: TRBJ1-5; CDR3 DNA: TGTGCCAGCTCACAGGGCGGCTATAGCAATCAGCCCCAGCATTTT; CDR3 protein: CASSQGGYSNQPQHF
V gene: TRBV4-1; clone size: NA; D gene: NA; J gene: TRBJ2-2; CDR3 DNA: TGCGCCAGCAGCCAAGAGCAGGGGGGGTGGCCCGGGGAGCTGTTTTTT; CDR3 protein: CASSQEQGGWPGELFF
V gene: TRBV9; clone size: NA; D gene: TRBD2; J gene: TRBJ2-3; CDR3 DNA: TGTGCCAGCAGCGCCGATGGACTAGCGGGGGGTCGAGCCAGCACAGATACGCAGTATTTT; CDR3 protein: CASSADGLAGGRASTDTQYF
V gene: TRBV20-1; clone size: NA; D gene: NA; J gene: TRBJ2-4; CDR3 DNA: TGCAGTGCTAGTGGGCAGGGGATCCAAAACATTCAGTACTTC; CDR3 protein: CSASGQGIQNIQYF
V gene: TRBV6-2/TRBV6-3; clone size: NA; D gene: NA; J gene: TRBJ1-1; CDR3 DNA: TGTGCCAGCAGTTACTCCCATTTTAGGCCGGAGGGGTTGAACACTGAAGCTTTCTTT; CDR3 protein: CASSYSHFRPEGLNTEAFF
V gene: TRBV29-1; clone size: NA; D gene: TRBD1; J gene: TRBJ2-5; CDR3 DNA: TGCAGCGCCCCGGGACAGGGGGCTCGGGAGACCCAGTACTTC; CDR3 protein: CSAPGQGARETQYF
V gene: TRBV18; clone size: few; D gene: NA; J gene: TRBJ2-1; CDR3 DNA: TGTGCCAGCTCACCGGTGGGGGATGAGCAGTTCTTC; CDR3 protein: CASSPVGDEQFF
V gene: TRBV18; clone size: NA; D gene: TRBD2; J gene: TRBJ2-1; CDR3 DNA: TGTGCCAGCTCACCGAGGACTAGTCGGGATGAGCAGTTCTTC; CDR3 protein: CASSPRTSRDEQFF